The clone carrying this T cell receptor beta chain was picked up a small number of times. Per germline, CDR1 WNHNN and CDR2 SYGVQD (reference sequence). V was shortened by 2 bases and J by 7 bases, with 11 bases between the two germline ends. There are 13 residues in the CDR3. In the source study's methods: Nucleated cell number was recorded as an estimate derived from reference gene primer amplification. Measured with immunoSEQ multiplex PCR; TCRdb has only the in-frame clones, and not every one. The V and J calls and the clone size are those of that table, but D and trimming were determined from the DNA. The profile covers 300,000 to 450,000 clones, with more than 75% appearing a single time and about 2.3% taken by the ten largest. These data come from a study of blood T cell repertoires in COVID-19. Study-wide background: The United States, Italy and Spain provided the acute and convalescent COVID-19 samples. Sources were T cells, B-cell-depleted T cells, or PBMCs; the material itself was cDNA or gDNA.

Enrolled during active infection, Seattle patients were then followed longitudinally. The receptor's source is a woman aged 55-70 years with COVID-19, enrolled during active disease. The sequenced sample was peripheral blood. This sequence joins TRBV10-1 and TRBJ1-2, with D maybe TRBD1 (5 bases). CDR3 coding DNA: TGCGCCAGCAGTGAGCCGAAGCAGGGTGGCTACACCTTC. It is translated as CASSEPKQGGYTF.